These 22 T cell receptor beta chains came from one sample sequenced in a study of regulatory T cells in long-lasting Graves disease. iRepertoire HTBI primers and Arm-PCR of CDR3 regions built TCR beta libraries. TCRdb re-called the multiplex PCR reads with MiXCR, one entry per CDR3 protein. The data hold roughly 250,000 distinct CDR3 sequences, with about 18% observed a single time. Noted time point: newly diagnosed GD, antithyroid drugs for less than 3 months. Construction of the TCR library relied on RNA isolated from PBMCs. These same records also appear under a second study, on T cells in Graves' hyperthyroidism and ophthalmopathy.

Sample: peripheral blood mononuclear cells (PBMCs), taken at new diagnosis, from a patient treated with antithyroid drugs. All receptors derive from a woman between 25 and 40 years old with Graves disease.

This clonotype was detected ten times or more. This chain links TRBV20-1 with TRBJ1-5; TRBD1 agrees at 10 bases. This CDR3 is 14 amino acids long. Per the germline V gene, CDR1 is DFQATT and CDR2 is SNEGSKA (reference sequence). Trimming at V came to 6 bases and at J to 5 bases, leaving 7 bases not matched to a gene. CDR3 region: CSARRTGGDQPQHF. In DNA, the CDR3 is TGCAGTGCCAGAAGGACAGGGGGGGATCAGCCCCAGCATTTT.

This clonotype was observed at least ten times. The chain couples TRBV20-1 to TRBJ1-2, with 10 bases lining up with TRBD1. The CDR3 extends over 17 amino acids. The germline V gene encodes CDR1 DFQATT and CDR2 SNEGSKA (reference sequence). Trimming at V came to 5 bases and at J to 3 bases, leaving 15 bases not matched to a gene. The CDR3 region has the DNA TGCAGTGCTGAAAACCGGGACAGGGGTGGGGTTCACTATGGCTACACCTTC. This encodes CSAENRDRGGVHYGYTF.

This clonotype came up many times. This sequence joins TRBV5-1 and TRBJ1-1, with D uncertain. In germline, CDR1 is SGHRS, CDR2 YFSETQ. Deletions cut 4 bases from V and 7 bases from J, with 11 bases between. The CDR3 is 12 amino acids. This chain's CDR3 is CASSGQEGEAFF. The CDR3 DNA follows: TGCGCCAGCAGCGGGCAGGAAGGTGAAGCTTTCTTT.

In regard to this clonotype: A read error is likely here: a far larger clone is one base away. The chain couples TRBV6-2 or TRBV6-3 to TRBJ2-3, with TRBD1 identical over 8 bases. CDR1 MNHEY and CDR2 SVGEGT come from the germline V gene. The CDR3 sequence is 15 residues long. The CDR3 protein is CTSRPTGEGTDTQYF. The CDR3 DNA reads TGTACCAGCAGGCCGACAGGGGAAGGCACAGATACGCAGTATTTT.

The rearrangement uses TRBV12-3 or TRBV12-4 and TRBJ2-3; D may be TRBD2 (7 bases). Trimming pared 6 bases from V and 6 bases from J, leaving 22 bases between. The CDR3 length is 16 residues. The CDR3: CASSEAGAGIEDTQYF. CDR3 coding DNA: TGTGCCAGCAGCGAGGCGGGGGCCGGTATTGAGGATACGCAGTATTTT.

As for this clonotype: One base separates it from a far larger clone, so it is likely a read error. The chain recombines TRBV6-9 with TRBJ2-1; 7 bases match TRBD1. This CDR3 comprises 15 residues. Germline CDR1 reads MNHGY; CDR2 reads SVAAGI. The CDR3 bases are TGTGCCAGCAGTAACGACAGGGTGTTGATCAATGGGCAGTTCTTC. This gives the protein CASSNDRVLINGQFF.

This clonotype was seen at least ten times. The CDR3 is CASSFLGGPNQPQHF. CDR3 DNA: TGTGCCAGCAGCTTTCTGGGGGGGCCCAATCAGCCCCAGCATTTT. The chain joins TRBV11-2 to TRBJ1-5; a weak D match, TRBD1 (6 bases). Germline CDR1 reads SGHAT; CDR2 reads FQNNGV. Trimming left V 3 bases short and J 3 bases short, with 12 bases between. CDR3 length: 15 amino acids.

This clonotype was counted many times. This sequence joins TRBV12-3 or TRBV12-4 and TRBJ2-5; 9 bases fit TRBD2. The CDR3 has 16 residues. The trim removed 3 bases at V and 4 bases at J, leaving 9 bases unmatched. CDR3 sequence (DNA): TGTGCCAGCAGTTTTATCGGCGGGGGGGCCTTAGAGACCCAGTACTTC. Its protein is CASSFIGGGALETQYF.

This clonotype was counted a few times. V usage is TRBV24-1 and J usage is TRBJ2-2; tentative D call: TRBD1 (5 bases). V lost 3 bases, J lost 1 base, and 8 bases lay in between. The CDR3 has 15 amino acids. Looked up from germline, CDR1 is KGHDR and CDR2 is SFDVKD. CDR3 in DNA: TGTGCCACCAGTGATCCTACAGGGAACACCGGGGAGCTGTTTTTT. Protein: CATSDPTGNTGELFF.

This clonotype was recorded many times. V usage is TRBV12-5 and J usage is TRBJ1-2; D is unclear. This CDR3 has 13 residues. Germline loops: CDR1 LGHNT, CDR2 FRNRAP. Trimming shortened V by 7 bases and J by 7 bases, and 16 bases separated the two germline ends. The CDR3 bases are TGTGCTAGTGTTCGGACGGACCTTGGTGGCTACACCTTC. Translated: CASVRTDLGGYTF.

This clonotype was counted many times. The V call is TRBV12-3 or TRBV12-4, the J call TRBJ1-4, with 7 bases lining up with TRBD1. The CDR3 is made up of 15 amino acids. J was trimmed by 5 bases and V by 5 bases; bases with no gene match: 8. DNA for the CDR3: TGTGCCAGCAGTCGGCCGGGACAGAGAAATGAAAAACTGTTTTTT. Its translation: CASSRPGQRNEKLFF.

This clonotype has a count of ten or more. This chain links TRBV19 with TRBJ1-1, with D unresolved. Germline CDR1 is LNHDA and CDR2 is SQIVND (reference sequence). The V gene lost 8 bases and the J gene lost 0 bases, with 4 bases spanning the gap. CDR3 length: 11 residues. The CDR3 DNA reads TGTGCCAGTGGGATGAACACTGAAGCTTTCTTT. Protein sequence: CASGMNTEAFF.

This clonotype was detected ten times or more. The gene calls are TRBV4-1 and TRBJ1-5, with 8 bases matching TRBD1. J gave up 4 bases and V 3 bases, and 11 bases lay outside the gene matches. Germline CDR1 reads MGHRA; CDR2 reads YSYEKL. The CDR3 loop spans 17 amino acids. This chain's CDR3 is CASSHDRGLPTNQPQHF. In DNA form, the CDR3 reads TGCGCCAGCAGCCACGACAGGGGTCTCCCGACAAATCAGCCCCAGCATTTT.

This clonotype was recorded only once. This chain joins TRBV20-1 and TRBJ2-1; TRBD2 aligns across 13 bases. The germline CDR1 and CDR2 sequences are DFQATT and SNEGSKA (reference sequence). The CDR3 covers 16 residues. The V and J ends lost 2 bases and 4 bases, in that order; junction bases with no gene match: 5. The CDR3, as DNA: TGCAGTGCTAGACTACTAGCGGGAGGGCAGTACAATGAGCAGTTCTTC. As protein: CSARLLAGGQYNEQFF.

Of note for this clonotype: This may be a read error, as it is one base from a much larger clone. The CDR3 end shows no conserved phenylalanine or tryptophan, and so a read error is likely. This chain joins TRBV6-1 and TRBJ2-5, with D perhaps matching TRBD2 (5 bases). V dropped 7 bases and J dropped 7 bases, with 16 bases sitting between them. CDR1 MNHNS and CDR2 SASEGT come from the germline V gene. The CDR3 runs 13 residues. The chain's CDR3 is CASTLDGKWTQYL. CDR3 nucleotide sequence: TGTGCCAGCACCCTCGACGGGAAATGGACCCAGTACCTC.

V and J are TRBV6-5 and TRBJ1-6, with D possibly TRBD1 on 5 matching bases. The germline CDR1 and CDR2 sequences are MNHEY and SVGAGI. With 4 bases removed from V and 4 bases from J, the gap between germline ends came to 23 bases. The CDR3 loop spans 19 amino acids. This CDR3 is CASSSSGTYGTLYNSPLHF. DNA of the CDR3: TGTGCCAGCAGTTCATCCGGGACGTATGGCACTCTTTATAATTCACCCCTCCACTTT.

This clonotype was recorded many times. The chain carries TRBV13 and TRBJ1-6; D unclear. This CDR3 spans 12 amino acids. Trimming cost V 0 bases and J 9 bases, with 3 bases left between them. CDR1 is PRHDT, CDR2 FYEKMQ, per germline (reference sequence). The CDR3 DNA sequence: TGTGCCAGCAGCTTAGGAGCTTCACCCCTCCACTTT. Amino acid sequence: CASSLGASPLHF.

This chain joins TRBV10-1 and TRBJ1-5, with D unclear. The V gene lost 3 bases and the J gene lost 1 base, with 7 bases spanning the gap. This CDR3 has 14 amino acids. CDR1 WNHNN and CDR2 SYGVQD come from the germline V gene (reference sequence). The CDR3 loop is CASSDCRSNQPQHF. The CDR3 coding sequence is TGCGCCAGCAGTGACTGCAGGAGCAATCAGCCCCAGCATTTT.

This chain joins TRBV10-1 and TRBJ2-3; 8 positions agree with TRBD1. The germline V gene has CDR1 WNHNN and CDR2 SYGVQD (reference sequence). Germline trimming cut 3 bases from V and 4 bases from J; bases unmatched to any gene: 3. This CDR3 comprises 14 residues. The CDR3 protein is CASSDRGLADTQYF. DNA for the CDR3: TGCGCCAGCAGTGACAGGGGGCTCGCAGATACGCAGTATTTT.

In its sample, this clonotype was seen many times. The CDR3 region has the DNA TGTGCCAGCAGTGATGCCAGGACTGCTAACTATGGCTACACCTTC. Its translation is CASSDARTANYGYTF. The rearrangement joins TRBV3-1 to TRBJ1-2; D not resolved. The CDR3 totals 15 residues. Trimming removed 6 bases at V and 0 bases at J, with 14 bases between. The germline CDR1 and CDR2 sequences are LGHDT and YNNKEL (reference sequence).

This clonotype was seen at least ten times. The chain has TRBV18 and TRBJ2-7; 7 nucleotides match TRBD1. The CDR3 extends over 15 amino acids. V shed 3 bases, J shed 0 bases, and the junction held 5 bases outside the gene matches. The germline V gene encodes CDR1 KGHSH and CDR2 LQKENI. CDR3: CASSPGTANSYEQYF. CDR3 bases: TGTGCCAGCTCACCCGGGACAGCTAACTCCTACGAGCAGTACTTC.

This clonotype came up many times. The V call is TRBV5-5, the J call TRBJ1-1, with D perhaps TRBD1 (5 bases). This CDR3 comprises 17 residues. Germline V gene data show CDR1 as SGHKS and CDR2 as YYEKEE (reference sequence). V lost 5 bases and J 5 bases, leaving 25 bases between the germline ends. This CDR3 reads CASSRGGGGWRGTEAFF. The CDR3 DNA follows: TGTGCCAGCAGTAGGGGCGGGGGAGGATGGCGTGGTACTGAAGCTTTCTTT.